This TCR beta chain was recorded in a study of T cell responses to AZD1222 COVID-19 vaccine. TCRdb keeps only in-frame clones here, not all; method: immunoSEQ multiplex PCR. The sample has around 110,000 clones, 70% to 90% seen once. The source of this sequence is an adult in good health. The sample in question was peripheral blood, obtained on day 0 of AZD1222 vaccination.

The CDR3 DNA reads as TGTGCCAGCAGTTATAGACAGGGAAGGGATAGCAATCAGCCCCAGCATTTT. Protein: CASSYRQGRDSNQPQHF. The chain is built from TRBV6-2 or TRBV6-3 and TRBJ1-5; 7 positions match TRBD1. V dropped 3 bases and J dropped 0; count of bases not matched to a gene: 8. The CDR3 is made up of 17 amino acids. The germline CDR1 and CDR2 sequences are MNHEY and SVGEGT.